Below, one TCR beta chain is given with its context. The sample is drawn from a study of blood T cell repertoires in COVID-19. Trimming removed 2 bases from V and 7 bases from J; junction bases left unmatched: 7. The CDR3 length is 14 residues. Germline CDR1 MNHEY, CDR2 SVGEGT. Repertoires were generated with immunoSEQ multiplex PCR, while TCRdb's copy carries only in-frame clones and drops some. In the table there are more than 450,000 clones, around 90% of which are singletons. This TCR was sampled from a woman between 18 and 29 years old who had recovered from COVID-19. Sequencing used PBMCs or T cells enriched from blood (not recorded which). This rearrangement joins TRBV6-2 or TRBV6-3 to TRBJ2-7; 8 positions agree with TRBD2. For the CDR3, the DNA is TGTGCCAGCAGTTACGGGACTAGGGGTACGGAGCAGTACTTC. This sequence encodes CASSYGTRGTEQYF.